The present T cell receptor beta chain was sequenced within a study of CD8 T cells in Susac syndrome. The sequenced target, TCR beta, came from blood CD8+ and CD4+ T cells. The CDR3 runs 13 residues. Germline assignment: CDR1 KGHDR and CDR2 SFDVKD. Deletions cut 7 bases from V and 4 bases from J, with 9 bases between. With random hexamers, reverse transcription was performed on about 0.5 to 1 ug of RNA. Across 54 Vbeta and 13 Jbeta, TCR beta CDR3 was amplified with immunoSEQ multiplex PCR. MiXCR, applied by TCRdb to the immunoSEQ multiplex PCR reads, yields one record per CDR3 protein. The repertoire holds around 170,000 distinct CDR3 sequences, with 95% as singletons. This clonotype showed up just once.

The genes are TRBV24-1 and TRBJ2-2; D ambiguous. Sequencing input: CD4+ T cells from PBMCs. This receptor was identified in a human donor with Susac syndrome. The CDR3 loop reads CATRDGTTGELFF. The CDR3 DNA reads TGTGCCACCAGGGACGGTACCACCGGGGAGCTGTTTTTT.